This entry describes one T cell receptor beta chain. Its antigen is not identified. V gave up 2 bases and J gave up 0 bases, with 14 bases separating them. Germline V CDR1 and CDR2: SGHRS, YFSETQ. The CDR3 extends over 16 amino acids. This entry comes from a study of cytomegalovirus exposure and HLA in healthy donors. Study-wide results and limits: In an earlier analysis, about 87% or about 30%: the productive usage of most TCR beta V segments. In a later analysis, the majority of CMV-associated beta chains seemingly showed HLA restriction.

The PCR used 60 Vbeta and 13 Jbeta primers. Using immunoSEQ multiplex PCR, the repertoire was profiled, and TCRdb retains in-frame clones only, with some absent. The sample contains about 190,000 clones, 65% to 90% of which appear only once. The clonotype originates from a woman aged 25 to 39 in good health and CMV-seronegative. V gene TRBV5-1 combines with J gene TRBJ1-1; D possibly corresponds to TRBD1 (6 bases). Material for sequencing was PBMCs. CDR3 in amino acids: CASSFTYRVVNTEAFF. The CDR3 bases are TGCGCCAGCAGCTTCACCTACAGGGTGGTGAACACTGAAGCTTTCTTT.